Below, 9 T cell receptor beta chains from the same sample are listed, as sequenced in a study of blood T cell repertoires in COVID-19. Assay: immunoSEQ multiplex PCR; the TCRdb copy retains only in-frame clones and omits some. The sample holds approximately 320,000 clones, about nine tenths seen once. Sequenced: peripheral blood. The receptor set was obtained from a woman aged 25 to 39 with COVID-19, enrolled during active disease.

The rearrangement joins TRBV11-3 to TRBJ2-5; 8 nucleotides match TRBD1. CDR1 SGHNT and CDR2 YENEEA come from the germline V gene. This CDR3 has 13 residues. Trimming took 4 bases from V and 3 from J; bases not matched to a gene: 1. The DNA for the CDR3 is TGTGCCAGCAGCTCGACAGGGGAAGAGACCCAGTACTTC. It translates to CASSSTGEETQYF.

V usage is TRBV7-6 and J usage is TRBJ1-6; D is ambiguous. The V and J ends lost 1 base and 8 bases respectively, with 12 bases between them. CDR1 is SGHVS, CDR2 FNYEAQ, per germline. There are 15 residues in the CDR3. CDR3 loop: CASSLVEGSDSPLHF. Written as DNA, the CDR3 is TGTGCCAGCAGCTTAGTTGAGGGTTCGGATTCACCCCTCCACTTT.

This chain links TRBV19 with TRBJ2-7, with D perhaps matching TRBD2 (5 bases). CDR3 length equals 13 residues. V shed 5 bases and J shed 4 bases, with 12 bases lying between them. The V gene's germline CDR1 is LNHDA and CDR2 SQIVND (reference sequence). CDR3 nucleotides: TGTGCCAGTAGTCCCCCATCGGGGTACGAGCAGTACTTC. Translated, it gives CASSPPSGYEQYF. Full variable domain (rest looked up from reference TRBV19 and TRBJ2-7): DGGITQSPKYLFRKEGQNVTLSCEQNLNHDAMYWYRQDPGQGLRLIYYSQIVNDFQKGDIAEGYSVSREKKESFPLTVTSAQKNPTAFYLCASSPPSGYEQYFGPGTRLTVT.

The chain combines TRBV19 with TRBJ1-4, with 12 bases that match TRBD1. Germline V lookup: CDR1 LNHDA, CDR2 SQIVND (reference sequence). The junction had 14 bases not matched to a gene; V was cut back by 3 bases and J by 6 bases. The CDR3 loop spans 19 amino acids. This CDR3 reads CASSMKLGQGARKDEKLFF. The CDR3 DNA reads as TGTGCCAGTAGTATGAAATTGGGACAGGGGGCCCGTAAGGATGAAAAACTGTTTTTT.

V and J are TRBV6-5 and TRBJ1-3; D call uncertain. V shed 7 bases and J shed 2 bases, with 9 bases lying between them. Germline loops: CDR1 MNHEY, CDR2 SVGAGI. The CDR3 runs to 13 residues. The CDR3 sequence is CASKEVTGNTIYF. The CDR3 bases are TGTGCCAGCAAGGAGGTAACTGGAAACACCATATATTTT.

The rearrangement links TRBV10-3 to TRBJ1-1; D is uncertain. In germline, CDR1 is ENHRY, CDR2 SYGVKD. The CDR3 is made up of 12 amino acids. Trimming pared 3 bases from V and 4 bases from J, leaving 6 bases between. CDR3 residues: CAISETATEAFF. In DNA form, the CDR3 reads TGTGCCATCAGTGAAACAGCCACTGAAGCTTTCTTT.

This chain connects TRBV2 to TRBJ1-5; D not certain. The CDR3 runs 15 residues. Germline CDR1 SNHLY, CDR2 FYNNEI. Trimming removed 8 bases from V and 4 bases from J, with 18 bases in between. In nucleotides, the CDR3 is TGTGCCAGCGGAAACGGTGACACCCTAAATCAGCCCCAGCATTTT. As protein: CASGNGDTLNQPQHF.

In DNA form, the CDR3 reads TGTGCCAGTAGTATATCTCCCGGGTTCTCTGGAAACACCATATATTTT. Translation gives CASSISPGFSGNTIYF. The chain recombines TRBV19 with TRBJ1-3; D is unresolved. CDR1 and CDR2 (germline): LNHDA, SQIVND (reference sequence). The ends were cut back, 2 bases at V and 0 bases at J, with 11 bases in the middle. This CDR3 contains 16 residues. The complete variable domain, with remaining parts taken from reference TRBV19 and TRBJ1-3, reads DGGITQSPKYLFRKEGQNVTLSCEQNLNHDAMYWYRQDPGQGLRLIYYSQIVNDFQKGDIAEGYSVSREKKESFPLTVTSAQKNPTAFYLCASSISPGFSGNTIYFGEGSWLTVV.

J is TRBJ1-3 and V is TRBV5-4, with TRBD1 matching 8 bases. V trimming: 4 bases; J trimming: 2 bases; junction bases outside the gene matches: 8. The germline V gene encodes CDR1 SGHNT and CDR2 YYREEE (reference sequence). The length of the CDR3 is 16 residues. The CDR3 reads CASSLGQGPTGNTIYF. DNA of the CDR3: TGTGCCAGCAGCCTCGGACAGGGACCCACTGGAAACACCATATATTTT.